The 24 T cell receptor beta chains in this list originate from one sample, sequenced in a study of T cells after yellow fever vaccination. One entry per CDR3 protein, called by TCRdb with MiXCR from the 5' RACE reads. The sample lists some 600,000 distinct CDR3 sequences; 12% were seen once. Specimen: PBMCs, collected on the day of the yellow fever booster vaccination. These TCRs come from a man aged 25 to 40 who received the YFV17D yellow fever vaccine.

The chain couples TRBV5-1 to TRBJ1-1, with a weak D call TRBD1 (6 bases). CDR1 is SGHRS, CDR2 YFSETQ, per germline. V lost 5 bases and J lost 1, with 12 bases in between. This CDR3 has 14 residues. CDR3 residues: CASSDGGQNTEAFF. The DNA for the CDR3 is TGCGCCAGCAGTGACGGGGGGCAGAACACTGAAGCTTTCTTT.

This clonotype was seen a few times. V is TRBV5-1 and J is TRBJ1-1, with D hard to call. Germline CDR1 and CDR2: SGHRS and YFSETQ. V was trimmed by 3 bases and J by 0 bases, leaving 12 bases between them. The CDR3 consists of 15 residues. CDR3 sequence: CASSSGSAMNTEAFF. CDR3 nucleotide sequence: TGCGCCAGCAGCTCGGGTAGTGCCATGAACACTGAAGCTTTCTTT.

This clonotype has ten or more counts. The rearrangement joins TRBV7-6 to TRBJ2-1, with D possibly TRBD1 on 7 matching bases. Trimming cost V 5 bases and J 7 bases, with 21 bases left between them. Germline V gives CDR1 SGHVS, CDR2 FNYEAQ. The CDR3 loop spans 16 amino acids. The CDR3, as DNA: TGTGCCAGCAGCCCCACATCTCAGGGGGGAGGTAATGAGCAGTTCTTC. It translates to CASSPTSQGGGNEQFF.

This clonotype was seen a few times. J is TRBJ2-7 and V is TRBV12-3 or TRBV12-4; the D is unclear. V shed 8 bases and J shed 2 bases, with 19 bases lying between them. The CDR3 loop spans 15 amino acids. In DNA form, the CDR3 reads TGTGCCAGCCAGATGGGCGTCGACTTCGCCTACGAGCAGTACTTC. Translation gives CASQMGVDFAYEQYF.

As to this clonotype: Compared with germline, one end of the junction differs, possibly owing to a read error. This chain joins TRBV7-2 and TRBJ2-1; tentative D call: TRBD2 (5 bases). Germline V lookup: CDR1 SGHTA, CDR2 FQGNSA. The CDR3 runs to 15 residues. The CDR3 loop is CASSLAPPGGTEQFF. CDR3 nucleotide sequence: TGTGCCAGCAGCCTAGCCCCCCCTGGCGGAACAGAGCAGTTCTTC. The variable domain in full, with the rest retrieved from reference TRBV7-2 and TRBJ2-1, is GAGVSQSPSNKVTEKGKDVELRCDPISGHTALYWYRQSLGQGLEFLIYFQGNSAPDKSGLPSDRFSAERTGGSVSTLTIQRTQQEDSAVYLCASSLAPPGGTEQFFGPGTRLTVL.

V usage is TRBV11-2 and J usage is TRBJ2-1; maybe TRBD1 (5 bases). V gave up 0 bases and J gave up 0 bases, with 21 bases separating them. Germline CDR1 and CDR2: SGHAT and FQNNGV. The CDR3 loop spans 20 amino acids. CDR3 loop: CASSLDAGYSVASSYNEQFF. The CDR3 DNA follows: TGTGCCAGCAGCTTAGATGCAGGGTATTCGGTTGCGAGCTCCTACAATGAGCAGTTCTTC.

This clonotype occurred many times. This chain uses TRBV29-1 with TRBJ2-2, with D hard to call. The ends were cut back, 4 bases at V and 1 base at J, with 4 bases in the middle. The CDR3 consists of 12 residues. Germline CDR1 reads SQVTM; CDR2 reads ANQGSEA. The CDR3 DNA reads TGCAGCGTTGGACAGAACACCGGGGAGCTGTTTTTT. This gives the protein CSVGQNTGELFF.

This clonotype was counted at least ten times. This rearrangement joins TRBV20-1 to TRBJ2-7, with 9 bases fitting TRBD2. V lost 7 bases to trimming and J lost 2 bases; unmatched junction nucleotides: 12. Germline V gene data show CDR1 as DFQATT and CDR2 as SNEGSKA (reference sequence). This CDR3 is 15 amino acids long. CDR3 sequence reads: CSVSSAERGAYEQYF. The CDR3 DNA reads TGCAGTGTTTCCTCAGCAGAGCGGGGGGCCTACGAGCAGTACTTC.

The gene calls are TRBV11-1 and TRBJ1-2; 9 bases are a match to TRBD1. The germline gives CDR1 SGHAT, CDR2 FQDESV (reference sequence). V lost 5 bases to trimming and J lost 4 bases; unmatched junction nucleotides: 5. This CDR3 spans 14 amino acids. The CDR3 sequence: CASSGDRAGYGYTF. CDR3 nucleotide sequence: TGTGCCAGCAGCGGGGACAGGGCCGGCTATGGCTACACCTTC.

The genes are TRBV5-1 and TRBJ2-6; no definite D call. The CDR3 is 15 residues long. The V gene's germline CDR1 is SGHRS and CDR2 YFSETQ. V lost 1 base and J lost 6, with 11 bases in between. This CDR3 reads CASSLSPGEANVLTF. Written as DNA, the CDR3 is TGCGCCAGCAGCTTGTCGCCCGGAGAGGCCAACGTCCTGACTTTC.

The V gene is TRBV29-1, the J gene TRBJ2-1; perhaps D is TRBD1 or TRBD2 (7 bases each). V lost 5 bases and J lost 4, with 21 bases in between. The CDR3 contains 16 residues. Germline V gene sequence: CDR1 SQVTM, CDR2 ANQGSEA. CDR3 in amino acids: CSVHRGPGLSYNEQFF. Written as DNA, the CDR3 is TGCAGCGTTCACAGGGGACCGGGACTATCGTACAATGAGCAGTTCTTC.

The chain recombines TRBV4-3 with TRBJ1-6, with TRBD1 identical over 8 bases. Germline CDR1 and CDR2: LGHNA and YSLEER. The V and J ends lost 1 base and 2 bases, in that order; junction bases with no gene match: 10. There are 19 residues in the CDR3. In DNA, the CDR3 is TGCGCCAGCAGCCAAGTCCGTGGACAGGGAAGGACCTATAATTCACCCCTCCACTTT. Amino acid sequence: CASSQVRGQGRTYNSPLHF.

This clonotype has ten or more counts. The V gene is TRBV20-1, the J gene TRBJ2-1; D not certain. With 7 bases removed from V and 0 bases from J, the gap between germline ends came to 10 bases. CDR1 is DFQATT and CDR2 is SNEGSKA in the germline V gene (reference sequence). The CDR3 runs to 13 residues. The CDR3 loop reads CSVVSPSYNEQFF. The CDR3, as DNA: TGCAGTGTTGTTAGCCCCTCCTACAATGAGCAGTTCTTC.

The genes are TRBV18 and TRBJ1-1; D unclear. Deletions cut 2 bases from V and 7 bases from J, with 5 bases between. This CDR3 has 11 residues. Germline V gives CDR1 KGHSH, CDR2 LQKENI. The CDR3 protein is CASSPIGEAFF. The CDR3 DNA is TGTGCCAGCTCACCAATCGGTGAAGCTTTCTTT.

This clonotype was seen only a few times. The rearrangement joins TRBV19 to TRBJ2-7; either TRBD1 or TRBD2 may supply D (5 bases each). This CDR3 is 15 amino acids long. The germline CDR1 and CDR2 sequences are LNHDA and SQIVND (reference sequence). V lost 4 bases, J lost 5 bases, and 18 bases lay in between. The CDR3 coding sequence is TGTGCCAGTAGTACCATCTGGGGGTCCCGGGACGAGCAGTACTTC. Amino acids: CASSTIWGSRDEQYF.

The chain has TRBV11-2 and TRBJ2-7, with TRBD1 matching 8 bases. CDR1 is SGHAT and CDR2 is FQNNGV in the germline V gene. The ends lost 5 bases at V and 3 bases at J; junction bases unmatched: 3. The CDR3 spans 13 residues. The CDR3 loop reads CASSQQGGYEQYF. The CDR3 coding sequence is TGTGCCAGCAGCCAACAGGGGGGCTACGAGCAGTACTTC.

The rearrangement links TRBV5-4 to TRBJ1-4, with TRBD1 identical over 10 bases. The V and J ends lost 4 bases and 0 bases, in that order; junction bases with no gene match: 6. Germline CDR1 and CDR2: SGHNT and YYREEE (reference sequence). The CDR3 totals 17 residues. The CDR3 loop reads CASSRGTGAATNEKLFF. CDR3 DNA sequence: TGTGCCAGCAGCCGCGGGACAGGGGCCGCAACTAATGAAAAACTGTTTTTT.

The gene calls are TRBV20-1 and TRBJ2-7; 10 bases are shared with TRBD2. Germline trimming cut 2 bases from V and 7 bases from J; bases unmatched to any gene: 5. The CDR3 contains 13 residues. Germline CDR1 DFQATT, CDR2 SNEGSKA (reference sequence). Here the CDR3 reads CSARLAGVREQYF. CDR3 DNA sequence: TGCAGTGCTAGACTAGCGGGAGTACGGGAGCAGTACTTC.

The rearrangement links TRBV12-3 or TRBV12-4 to TRBJ1-4; D remains unclear. The length of the CDR3 is 16 residues. The V end was cut by 2 bases, the J end by 6 bases, with 16 bases between. CDR3 sequence: CASSLWPKEVHEKLFF. For the CDR3, the DNA is TGTGCCAGCAGTTTATGGCCGAAAGAAGTTCATGAAAAACTGTTTTTT.

This clonotype was counted only a few times. This chain uses TRBV6-1 with TRBJ1-5; D remains ambiguous. CDR1 is MNHNS and CDR2 is SASEGT in the germline V gene. Trimming took 6 bases from V and 0 from J, leaving 12 bases between them. This CDR3 comprises 15 residues. The CDR3 region is CASRPGSYSNQPQHF. CDR3 sequence (DNA): TGTGCCAGCAGACCGGGGTCGTATAGCAATCAGCCCCAGCATTTT.

In this sample, this clonotype turned up once. The V and J genes are TRBV29-1 and TRBJ2-3; D is uncertain. This CDR3 region has 15 residues. Germline V gives CDR1 SQVTM, CDR2 ANQGSEA. Trimming pared 7 bases from V and 1 base from J, leaving 18 bases between. CDR3 in amino acids: CSGSKATTGTDTQYF. The CDR3 bases are TGCAGCGGGTCCAAAGCGACCACGGGCACAGATACGCAGTATTTT.

The CDR3: CASMERYNEQFF. For the CDR3, the DNA is TGTGCCAGCATGGAACGGTACAATGAGCAGTTCTTC. The chain combines TRBV7-2 with TRBJ2-1; no firm D call. Per germline, CDR1 SGHTA and CDR2 FQGNSA. The V end lost 7 bases, the J end lost 4 bases, and 8 bases lay between the germline ends. The CDR3 is 12 residues long.

This clonotype showed up just a few times. The chain carries TRBV12-3 or TRBV12-4 and TRBJ1-4; D remains ambiguous. This CDR3 has 11 residues. The V and J ends lost 3 bases and 13 bases respectively, with 9 bases between them. CDR3 residues: CASSFSGGLFF. DNA for the CDR3: TGTGCCAGCAGTTTCTCTGGAGGACTGTTTTTT.

There are a few counts of this clonotype. The V call is TRBV5-1, the J call TRBJ1-6, with a possible D match to TRBD1 (5 bases). Trimming pared 0 bases from V and 10 bases from J, leaving 14 bases between. The CDR3 runs to 15 residues. Germline V CDR1 and CDR2: SGHRS, YFSETQ. The CDR3 bases are TGCGCCAGCAGCTTGGGAGGGACCGAGGGGTCACCCCTCCACTTT. It codes for CASSLGGTEGSPLHF.